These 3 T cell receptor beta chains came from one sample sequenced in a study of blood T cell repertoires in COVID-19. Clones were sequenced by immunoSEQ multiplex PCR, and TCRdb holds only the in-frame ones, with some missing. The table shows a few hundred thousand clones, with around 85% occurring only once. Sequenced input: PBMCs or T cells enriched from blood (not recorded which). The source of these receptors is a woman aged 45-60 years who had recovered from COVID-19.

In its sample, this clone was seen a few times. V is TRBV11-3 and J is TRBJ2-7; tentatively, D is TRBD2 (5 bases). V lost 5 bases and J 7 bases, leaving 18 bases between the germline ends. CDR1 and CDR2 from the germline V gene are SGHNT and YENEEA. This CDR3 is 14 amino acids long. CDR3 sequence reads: CASSPGLTVEEQYF. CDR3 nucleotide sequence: TGTGCCAGCAGCCCTGGACTGACCGTTGAGGAGCAGTACTTC.

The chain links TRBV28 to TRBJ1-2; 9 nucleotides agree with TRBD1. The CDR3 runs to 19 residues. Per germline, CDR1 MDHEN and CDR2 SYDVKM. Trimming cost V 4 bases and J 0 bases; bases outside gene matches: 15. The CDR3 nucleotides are TGTGCCAGCAGTTCCGGACAGGGGAAGAATCTCGAAGCTAACTATGGCTACACCTTC. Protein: CASSSGQGKNLEANYGYTF.

CDR3 DNA sequence: TGCGCCAGCAGCTCCGGGACAGGGATGTTCGGCAATGAGCAGTTCTTC. This codes for CASSSGTGMFGNEQFF. This chain uses TRBV5-1 with TRBJ2-1; TRBD1 agrees at 9 bases. Per germline, CDR1 SGHRS and CDR2 YFSETQ. The V and J ends lost 3 bases and 6 bases, in that order; junction bases with no gene match: 10. The CDR3 consists of 16 residues. Looking up the rest from reference TRBV5-1 and TRBJ2-1 gives the full variable domain: KAGVTQTPRYLIKTRGQQVTLSCSPISGHRSVSWYQQTPGQGLQFLFEYFSETQRNKGNFPGRFSGRQFSNSRSEMNVSTLELGDSALYLCASSSGTGMFGNEQFFGPGTRLTVL.